This is a list of T cell receptor beta chains from one sample in a study of response to subunit inactivated influenza vaccine. TCRdb called the RT-PCR reads again in MiXCR, with one record for every CDR3 protein. The sample includes around 530,000 distinct CDR3 sequences, approximately 12% of them seen just once. Material: PBMCs from blood, obtained on the day of vaccination. The receptors were gathered from a man aged 50 to 59 who received an inactivated influenza vaccine. CDR3s leave out the opening cysteine and the closing phenylalanine or tryptophan.

V: TRBV28; J: TRBJ2-1; CDR3: ASSLPAGAPYEQF
V: TRBV4-2; J: TRBJ2-2; CDR3: ASSQELLGQIGGELF
V: TRBV5-1; J: TRBJ2-5; CDR3: ASRPGPRGETQY
V: TRBV5-1; J: TRBJ1-4; CDR3: ASSLEGADEKLF
V: TRBV11-2; J: TRBJ2-1; CDR3: ASRLVWGYNEQF
V: TRBV5-4; J: TRBJ2-3; CDR3: ASSLEAGFSTDTQY
V: TRBV12-3/TRBV12-4; J: TRBJ2-7; CDR3: ASTATGVSYEQY
V: TRBV11-2; J: TRBJ2-1; CDR3: ASSPRTNNEQF
V: TRBV29-1; J: TRBJ2-7; CDR3: SVGGFRTEQY
V: TRBV30; J: TRBJ2-7; CDR3: AWSGVGEQY